Sequencing of this T cell receptor (beta chain) was carried out in a study of blood T cell repertoires in COVID-19. Libraries were prepared by immunoSEQ multiplex PCR; TCRdb keeps only in-frame clonotypes and omits some of them. The table includes under 200,000 clones, 89% detected once. The CDR3 contains 19 residues. Germline CDR1 SGHVS, CDR2 FNYEAQ. V was trimmed by 1 base and J by 0 bases, leaving 16 bases between them. V and J are TRBV7-6 and TRBJ2-6; TRBD1 might be the D (6 bases). This clonotype was sampled from a woman in her late teens or twenties who had recovered from COVID-19. Sequencing was done on a sample of PBMCs or T cells enriched from blood (not recorded which). CDR3 nucleotide sequence: TGTGCCAGCAGCTTAGTACTTTGGCAGGGGCCCTCTGGGGCCAACGTCCTGACTTTC. Translation gives CASSLVLWQGPSGANVLTF.